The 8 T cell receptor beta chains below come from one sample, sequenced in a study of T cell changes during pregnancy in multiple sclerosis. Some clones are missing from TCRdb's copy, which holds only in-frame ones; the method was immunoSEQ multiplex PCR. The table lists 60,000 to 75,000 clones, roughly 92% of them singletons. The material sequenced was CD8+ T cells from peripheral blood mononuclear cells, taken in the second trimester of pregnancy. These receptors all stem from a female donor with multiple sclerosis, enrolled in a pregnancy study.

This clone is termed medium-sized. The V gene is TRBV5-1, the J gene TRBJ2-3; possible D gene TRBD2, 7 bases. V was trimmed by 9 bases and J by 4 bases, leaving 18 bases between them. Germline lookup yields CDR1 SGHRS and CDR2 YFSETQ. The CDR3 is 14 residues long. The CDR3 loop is CATSLGGGADTQYF. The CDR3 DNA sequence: TGCGCCACCTCCCTCGGAGGGGGGGCAGATACGCAGTATTTT.

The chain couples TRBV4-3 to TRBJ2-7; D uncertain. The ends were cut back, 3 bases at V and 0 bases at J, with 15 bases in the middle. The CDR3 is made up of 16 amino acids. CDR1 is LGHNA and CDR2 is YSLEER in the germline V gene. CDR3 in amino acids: CASSHRLVESSYEQYF. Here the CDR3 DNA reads TGCGCCAGCAGCCACCGTCTAGTAGAAAGCTCCTACGAGCAGTACTTC.

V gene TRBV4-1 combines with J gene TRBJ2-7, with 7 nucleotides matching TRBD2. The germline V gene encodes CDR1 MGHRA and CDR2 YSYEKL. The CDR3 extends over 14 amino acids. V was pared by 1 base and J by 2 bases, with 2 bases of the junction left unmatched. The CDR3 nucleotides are TGCGCCAGCAGCCAAGCCGGACTAGCCTACGAGCAGTACTTC. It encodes CASSQAGLAYEQYF.

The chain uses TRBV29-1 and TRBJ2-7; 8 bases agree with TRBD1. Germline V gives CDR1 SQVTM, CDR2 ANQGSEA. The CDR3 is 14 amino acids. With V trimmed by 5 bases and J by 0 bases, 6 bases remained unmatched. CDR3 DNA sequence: TGCAGCGTTTCGGGAACAGGGGGCTCCTACGAGCAGTACTTC. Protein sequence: CSVSGTGGSYEQYF.

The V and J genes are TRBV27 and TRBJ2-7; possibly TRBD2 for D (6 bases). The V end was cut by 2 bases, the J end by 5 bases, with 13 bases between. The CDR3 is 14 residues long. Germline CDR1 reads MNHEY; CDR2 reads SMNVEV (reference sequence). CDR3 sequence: CASSLAGIRDEQYF. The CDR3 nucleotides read TGTGCCAGCAGTTTAGCGGGAATCCGAGACGAGCAGTACTTC.

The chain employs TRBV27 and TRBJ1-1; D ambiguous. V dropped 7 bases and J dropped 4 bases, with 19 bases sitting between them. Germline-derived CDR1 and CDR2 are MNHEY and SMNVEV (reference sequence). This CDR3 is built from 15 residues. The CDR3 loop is CASKPGSGFPTEAFF. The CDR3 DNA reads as TGTGCCAGCAAGCCGGGTTCTGGGTTCCCCACTGAAGCTTTCTTT.

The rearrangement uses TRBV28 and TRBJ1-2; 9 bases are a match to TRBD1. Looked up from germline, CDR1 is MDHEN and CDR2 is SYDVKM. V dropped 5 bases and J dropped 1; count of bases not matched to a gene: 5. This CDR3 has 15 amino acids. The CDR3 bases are TGTGCCAGCAGTCGCCGGACAGGGGATAACTATGGCTACACCTTC. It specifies CASSRRTGDNYGYTF.

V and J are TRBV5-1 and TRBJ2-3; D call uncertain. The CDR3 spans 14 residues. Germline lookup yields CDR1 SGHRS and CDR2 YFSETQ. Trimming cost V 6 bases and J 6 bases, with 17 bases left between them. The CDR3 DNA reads TGCGCCAGCAATCTGAGGCCGTCGAGGGATACGCAGTATTTT. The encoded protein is CASNLRPSRDTQYF.